Below are 24 T cell receptor beta chains sequenced from a single sample in a study of blood T cell repertoires in COVID-19. Clones were read by immunoSEQ multiplex PCR, and TCRdb kept only the in-frame ones, dropping some. This table has fewer than 200,000 clones, roughly 87% appearing once. Sequenced material: peripheral blood. These receptors originate from a man between 18 and 29 years old who had recovered from COVID-19.

This chain links TRBV6-2 or TRBV6-3 with TRBJ2-2, with TRBD1 identical over 7 bases. With V trimmed by 2 bases and J by 3 bases, 6 bases remained unmatched. CDR3 length: 16 amino acids. CDR1 MNHEY and CDR2 SVGEGT come from the germline V gene. The CDR3 bases are TGTGCCAGCAGTTACCTGACAGGGAATGACACCGGGGAGCTGTTTTTT. Residues: CASSYLTGNDTGELFF.

The table lists this clone with a few counts. V and J are TRBV2 and TRBJ1-1; TRBD1 is a possible D gene (5 bases). Germline lookup yields CDR1 SNHLY and CDR2 FYNNEI. The length of the CDR3 is 16 residues. Trimming removed 5 bases from V and 4 bases from J, with 20 bases in between. As DNA, the CDR3 is TGTGCCAGCAGTATTCCGATGACAGCCAGAGGCACTGAAGCTTTCTTT. It codes for CASSIPMTARGTEAFF. The full variable domain, in which reference TRBV2 and TRBJ1-1 provide the parts outside the CDR3, is EPEVTQTPSHQVTQMGQEVILRCVPISNHLYFYWYRQILGQKVEFLVSFYNNEISEKSEIFDDQFSVERPDGSNFTLKIRSTKLEDSAMYFCASSIPMTARGTEAFFGQGTRLTVV.

The chain employs TRBV3-1 (or the pseudogene TRBV3-2) and TRBJ2-2; 10 nucleotides align to TRBD1. The trim removed 2 bases at V and 0 bases at J, leaving 9 bases unmatched. The CDR3 is 19 amino acids. The V gene's germline CDR1 is LGHDT and CDR2 YNNKEL (reference sequence). The CDR3 sequence: CASSQSRQGAPANTGELFF. CDR3 coding DNA: TGTGCCAGCAGCCAATCCAGACAGGGGGCCCCCGCGAACACCGGGGAGCTGTTTTTT.

V is TRBV7-2 and J is TRBJ2-5; 8 positions agree with TRBD2. This CDR3 has 13 residues. The ends lost 2 bases at V and 9 bases at J; junction bases unmatched: 5. Germline values: CDR1 SGHTA, CDR2 FQGNSA. The CDR3 bases are TGTGCCAGCAGCTTACACGGGAGGGGGGCCCAGTACTTC. Protein product: CASSLHGRGAQYF.

The chain couples TRBV28 to TRBJ2-5; D might be TRBD2 (6 bases). The germline V gene has CDR1 MDHEN and CDR2 SYDVKM. The CDR3 contains 14 residues. V shed 5 bases and J shed 7 bases, with 17 bases lying between them. CDR3 coding DNA: TGTGCCAGCAGTCCTTTTGCCGGGGGAGGGACCCAGTACTTC. Translated: CASSPFAGGGTQYF.

The gene calls are TRBV6-2 or TRBV6-3 and TRBJ1-4, with 8 bases that match TRBD1. Germline V gene sequence: CDR1 MNHEY, CDR2 SVGEGT. V lost 6 bases, J lost 1 base, and 1 base stayed unmatched. This CDR3 has 14 residues. CDR3 DNA: TGTGCCAGCAGCGACAGGGGAACTAATGAAAAACTGTTTTTT. Its protein is CASSDRGTNEKLFF.

The gene calls are TRBV6-6 and TRBJ2-7, with a tentative D call TRBD2 (6 bases). From germline, CDR1 is MNHNY and CDR2 SVGAGI (reference sequence). The CDR3 totals 15 residues. Trimming removed 2 bases from V and 3 bases from J, with 14 bases in between. The CDR3 coding sequence is TGTGCCAGCAGTTACCCCCGACTAGAGGGCTACGAGCAGTACTTC. As protein: CASSYPRLEGYEQYF.

The chain is built from TRBV6-5 and TRBJ2-7; 9 bases map to TRBD1. V lost 5 bases to trimming and J lost 7 bases; unmatched junction nucleotides: 6. Germline values: CDR1 MNHEY, CDR2 SVGAGI. The CDR3 contains 13 residues. The CDR3 coding sequence is TGTGCCAGCAGTACAGGGGGCAAAAGGGAGCAGTACTTC. Amino acids: CASSTGGKREQYF.

The V gene is TRBV2, the J gene TRBJ2-7; perhaps TRBD2 as D (7 bases). Per the germline V gene, CDR1 is SNHLY and CDR2 is FYNNEI. V dropped 7 bases and J dropped 5 bases, with 21 bases sitting between them. This CDR3 has 15 residues. DNA of the CDR3: TGTGCCAGCATACGGGGGCGGGAGAGGTCCCACGAGCAGTACTTC. This gives the protein CASIRGRERSHEQYF.

This clone was recorded only once. The CDR3: CASSLVQLREIPKLGFYNEQFF. The CDR3 DNA is TGCGCCAGCAGCTTGGTTCAATTGCGGGAGATCCCCAAATTAGGTTTCTACAATGAGCAGTTCTTC. This chain links TRBV5-1 with TRBJ2-1, with 7 bases aligning to TRBD2. With V trimmed by 0 bases and J by 3 bases, 24 bases remained unmatched. Germline V CDR1 and CDR2: SGHRS, YFSETQ. The CDR3 is made up of 22 amino acids.

This chain uses TRBV20-1 with TRBJ2-7; possible D gene TRBD2, 5 bases. Looked up from germline, CDR1 is DFQATT and CDR2 is SNEGSKA (reference sequence). Trimming stripped 3 bases from V and 0 bases from J, with 15 bases between. This CDR3 is 15 amino acids long. The CDR3 here is CSASGLAGSSYEQYF. The CDR3 DNA is TGCAGTGCTAGTGGGTTGGCGGGTAGCTCCTACGAGCAGTACTTC.

The gene calls are TRBV4-3 and TRBJ2-1, with 15 positions matching TRBD2. V was clipped by 3 bases and J by 8 bases; unmatched bases: 5. This CDR3 has 16 amino acids. CDR1 is LGHNA, CDR2 YSLEER, per germline. CDR3 DNA sequence: TGCGCCAGCAGCCACCATGGGACTAGCGGGAGGCATGAGCAGTTCTTC. This sequence encodes CASSHHGTSGRHEQFF.

V usage is TRBV9 and J usage is TRBJ2-3, with a tentative D call TRBD1 (6 bases). Germline-derived CDR1 and CDR2 are SGDLS and YYNGEE. Trimming cost V 3 bases and J 2 bases, with 16 bases left between them. CDR3 length: 16 residues. The CDR3 nucleotides are TGTGCCAGCAGCGGGGGACAATCTGACCTCACAGATACGCAGTATTTT. Translation gives CASSGGQSDLTDTQYF.

The rearrangement links TRBV28 to TRBJ1-5, with D perhaps TRBD1 (5 bases). The CDR3 spans 16 residues. Deletions cut 3 bases from V and 2 bases from J, with 14 bases between. Germline-derived CDR1 and CDR2 are MDHEN and SYDVKM. The CDR3 loop is CASSLWTPGGNQPQHF. CDR3 nucleotides: TGTGCCAGCAGTTTGTGGACCCCGGGGGGCAATCAGCCCCAGCATTTT.

This chain uses TRBV19 with TRBJ2-3, with 10 bases fitting TRBD1. After removal of 7 bases from V and 0 bases from J, the junction contained 7 bases not matched to a gene. This CDR3 has 16 amino acids. The V gene's germline CDR1 is LNHDA and CDR2 SQIVND (reference sequence). The CDR3 sequence: CASTRQGAPSTDTQYF. In DNA form, the CDR3 reads TGTGCCAGTACCCGACAGGGGGCGCCGAGCACAGATACGCAGTATTTT.

This chain connects TRBV18 to TRBJ1-5; a possible D gene is TRBD1 (6 bases). From germline, CDR1 is KGHSH and CDR2 LQKENI. This CDR3 region has 15 residues. The V end lost 3 bases, the J end lost 3 bases, and 12 bases lay between the germline ends. The CDR3 DNA follows: TGTGCCAGCTCACCCTCTAACAGGGCCAATCAGCCCCAGCATTTT. It specifies CASSPSNRANQPQHF.

This clone appeared once. The same CDR3 is also encoded by other DNA sequences in this sample. The chain links TRBV7-8 to TRBJ1-6; a possible D gene is TRBD1 (5 bases). The ends were cut back, 0 bases at V and 6 bases at J, with 9 bases in the middle. The CDR3 is 15 residues long. Per germline, CDR1 SGHVS and CDR2 FQNEAQ. Written as DNA, the CDR3 is TGTGCCAGCAGCTTAGCCGGGCAGGGTAATTCACCCCTCCACTTT. This sequence encodes CASSLAGQGNSPLHF.

V is TRBV19 and J is TRBJ2-7; D remains ambiguous. Per germline, CDR1 LNHDA and CDR2 SQIVND (reference sequence). This CDR3 region has 13 residues. V was clipped by 5 bases and J by 1 base, with 9 bases between them. CDR3 amino acids: CASSLGTSYEQYF. The CDR3 DNA sequence: TGTGCCAGTAGTCTCGGTACGTCCTACGAGCAGTACTTC.

The gene calls are TRBV5-1 and TRBJ2-7; TRBD1 aligns across 9 bases. V shed 4 bases and J 4 bases; nucleotides not matched to a gene: 9. CDR3 size: 15 residues. Germline assignment: CDR1 SGHRS and CDR2 YFSETQ. The CDR3 coding sequence is TGCGCCAGCAGCGGGGACAGGGAGGTTAAGTACGAGCAGTACTTC. Residues: CASSGDREVKYEQYF.

The chain recombines TRBV28 with TRBJ2-7; maybe TRBD1 (6 bases). Looked up from germline, CDR1 is MDHEN and CDR2 is SYDVKM. The ends were cut back, 5 bases at V and 1 base at J, with 15 bases in the middle. The CDR3 loop spans 15 amino acids. The CDR3 DNA sequence: TGTGCCAGCAGTCCCCCCAGGCAGGGGTCCTACGAGCAGTACTTC. Residues: CASSPPRQGSYEQYF.

This sequence joins TRBV12-3 or TRBV12-4 and TRBJ2-1; TRBD2 agrees at 7 bases. CDR3 size: 13 residues. J lost 3 bases, V lost 7 bases, and 3 bases had no gene match. The CDR3 spells CASTRGVYNEQFF. CDR3 in DNA: TGTGCCAGCACCCGGGGGGTCTACAATGAGCAGTTCTTC.

The chain uses TRBV9 and TRBJ1-1; TRBD1 might be the D (5 bases). There are 15 residues in the CDR3. The germline CDR1 and CDR2 sequences are SGDLS and YYNGEE. The germline V and J ends were trimmed by 3 bases and 3 bases, with 15 bases remaining between them. CDR3 sequence (DNA): TGTGCCAGCAGCGGGGGGGGACGGCGTCACACTGAAGCTTTCTTT. This gives the protein CASSGGGRRHTEAFF.

This clone was counted only a few times. The chain uses TRBV4-3 and TRBJ2-2, with 9 bases identical to TRBD1. After removal of 2 bases from V and 6 bases from J, the junction contained 13 bases not matched to a gene. Germline V gives CDR1 LGHNA, CDR2 YSLEER. The CDR3 spans 18 residues. The CDR3, as DNA: TGCGCCAGCAGCCAACAAGGGATTCGGACAGGGGACCCCGGGGAGCTGTTTTTT. Protein: CASSQQGIRTGDPGELFF.

This clone appeared a few times. V and J are TRBV4-3 and TRBJ2-7, with D perhaps matching TRBD2 (7 bases). CDR3 length equals 18 residues. The ends were cut back, 1 base at V and 1 base at J, with 20 bases in the middle. CDR1 and CDR2 from the germline V gene are LGHNA and YSLEER. The CDR3: CASSQVGGLLGGSYEQYF. The CDR3 DNA is TGCGCCAGCAGCCAAGTAGGGGGACTACTAGGAGGTTCCTACGAGCAGTACTTC.